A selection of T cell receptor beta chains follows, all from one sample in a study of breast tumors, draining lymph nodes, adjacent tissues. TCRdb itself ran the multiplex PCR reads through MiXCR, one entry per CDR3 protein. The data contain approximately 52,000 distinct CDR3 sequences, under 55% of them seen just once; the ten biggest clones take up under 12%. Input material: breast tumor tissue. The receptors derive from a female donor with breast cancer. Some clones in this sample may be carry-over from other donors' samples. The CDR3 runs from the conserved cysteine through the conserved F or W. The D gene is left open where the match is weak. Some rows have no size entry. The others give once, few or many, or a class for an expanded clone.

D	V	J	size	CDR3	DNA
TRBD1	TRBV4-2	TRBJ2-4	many	CASSQGVGGEGKNIQYF	TGTGCCAGCAGCCAAGGCGTAGGGGGCGAGGGCAAAAACATTCAGTACTTC
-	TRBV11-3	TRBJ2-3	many	CASASSVAESTDTQYF	TGTGCCAGCGCCTCTTCTGTAGCGGAAAGCACAGATACGCAGTATTTT
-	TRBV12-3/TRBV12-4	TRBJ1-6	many	CASGVGGFTSPLHF	TGTGCCAGTGGGGTCGGCGGGTTTACTTCACCCCTCCACTTT
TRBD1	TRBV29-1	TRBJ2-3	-	CSVEETGGTDTQYF	TGCAGCGTTGAAGAAACAGGGGGCACAGATACGCAGTATTTT
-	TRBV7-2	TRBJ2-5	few	CASSLVTSALGGETQYF	TGTGCCAGCAGCTTAGTTACAAGCGCCTTAGGGGGGGAGACCCAGTACTTC
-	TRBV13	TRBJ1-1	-	CAGSLDVEAFF	TGTGCCGGCAGCTTAGACGTTGAAGCTTTCTTT
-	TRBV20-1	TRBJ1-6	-	CSTRAYNYNSPLHF	TGCAGTACCAGGGCCTACAATTATAATTCACCCCTCCACTTT
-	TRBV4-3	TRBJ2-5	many	CASSQDPRETQYF	TGCGCCAGCAGCCAAGATCCAAGGGAGACCCAGTACTTC
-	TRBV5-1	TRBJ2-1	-	CASSTIQGLSEQFF	TGCGCCAGCAGCACCATACAGGGATTGAGTGAGCAGTTCTTC
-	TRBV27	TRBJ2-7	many	CASRGVGYEQYF	TGTGCCAGCAGAGGGGTGGGCTACGAGCAGTACTTC
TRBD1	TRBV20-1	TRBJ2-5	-	CSAEDRVLETQYF	TGCAGTGCTGAGGACAGGGTCCTGGAGACCCAGTACTTC
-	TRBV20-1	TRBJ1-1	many	CSAETNTEAFF	TGCAGTGCCGAAACCAACACTGAAGCTTTCTTT
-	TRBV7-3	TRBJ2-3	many	CASSSIGPTDTQYF	TGTGCCAGCAGCTCAATCGGACCCACAGATACGCAGTATTTT
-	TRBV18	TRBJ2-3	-	CASSPASDTQYF	TGTGCCAGCTCACCCGCGTCAGATACGCAGTATTTT
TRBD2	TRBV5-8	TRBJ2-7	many	CASSNPEGGGSEQYF	TGTGCCAGCAGCAATCCCGAAGGCGGGGGTTCCGAGCAGTACTTC
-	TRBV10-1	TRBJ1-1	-	CASSASGKDTEAFF	TGCGCCAGCAGTGCTAGCGGGAAGGACACTGAAGCTTTCTTT
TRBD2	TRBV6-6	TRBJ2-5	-	CASSSSGGGETQYF	TGTGCCAGCAGTAGTAGCGGGGGGGGAGAGACCCAGTACTTC
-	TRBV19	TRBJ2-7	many	CASSIDTNRGDLFYEQYF	TGTGCCAGTAGTATAGATACTAATAGAGGGGATCTCTTCTACGAGCAGTACTTC
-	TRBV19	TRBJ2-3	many	CASSIVPGDTQYF	TGTGCCAGTAGTATAGTGCCAGGGGATACGCAGTATTTT
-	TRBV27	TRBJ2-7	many	CATSGLPRYEQYF	TGTGCCACCTCGGGACTTCCTAGATACGAGCAGTACTTC
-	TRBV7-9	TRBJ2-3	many	CASSSSGTDTQYF	TGTGCCAGCAGCTCTAGTGGCACAGATACGCAGTATTTT
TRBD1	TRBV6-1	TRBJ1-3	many	CASSVQGAGNTIYF	TGTGCCAGCAGTGTTCAGGGGGCTGGAAACACCATATATTTT
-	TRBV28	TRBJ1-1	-	CASSPPTGLNTEAFF	TGTGCCAGCAGTCCACCGACAGGTTTAAACACTGAAGCTTTCTTT
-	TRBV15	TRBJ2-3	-	CATSSLEQGTDTQYF	TGTGCCACCAGCAGCTTGGAACAGGGAACAGATACGCAGTATTTT
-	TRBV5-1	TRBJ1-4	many	CASGSRGSANEKLFF	TGCGCCAGCGGATCAAGGGGGTCTGCTAATGAAAAACTGTTTTTT
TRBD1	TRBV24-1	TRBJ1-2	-	CASPGQAYGYTF	TGTGCCAGTCCGGGACAGGCATATGGCTACACCTTC
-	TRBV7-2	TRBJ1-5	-	CASSLGHRGQPQHF	TGTGCCAGCAGCTTGGGACATCGGGGACAGCCCCAGCATTTT
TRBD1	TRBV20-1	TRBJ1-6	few	CSARRQGGSPLHF	TGCAGTGCTAGACGGCAGGGGGGCTCACCCCTCCACTTT
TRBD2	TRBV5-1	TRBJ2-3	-	CASSFGGTSGRSDTQYF	TGCGCCAGCAGCTTTGGCGGGACTAGCGGGAGGTCGGATACGCAGTATTTT
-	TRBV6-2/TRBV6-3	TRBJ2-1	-	CASSYSYEQFF	TGTGCCAGCAGTTACTCCTATGAGCAGTTCTTC
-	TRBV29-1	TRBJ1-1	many	CSNRDFRSGTEAFF	TGCAGCAATCGGGACTTCAGGTCGGGCACTGAAGCTTTCTTT
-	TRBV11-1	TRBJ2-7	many	CASSLRESPSGREQYF	TGTGCCAGCAGTCTTCGGGAGAGCCCTTCAGGGCGGGAGCAGTACTTC
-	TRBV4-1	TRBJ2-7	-	CASSQDFAYEQYF	TGCGCCAGCAGCCAAGATTTCGCCTACGAGCAGTACTTC
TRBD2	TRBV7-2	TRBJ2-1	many	CASSLSASGYNEQFF	TGTGCCAGCAGCTTAAGTGCTAGCGGTTACAATGAGCAGTTCTTC
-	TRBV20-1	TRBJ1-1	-	CSARDQGRVGAFF	TGCAGTGCAAGGGATCAGGGTAGGGTAGGGGCTTTCTTT
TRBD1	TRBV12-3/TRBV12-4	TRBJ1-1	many	CASSTGDFSTEAFF	TGTGCCAGCAGTACAGGGGATTTTAGCACTGAAGCTTTCTTT
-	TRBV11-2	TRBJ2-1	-	CASSLASGTYSYNEQFF	TGTGCCAGCAGCTTAGCATCGGGCACCTACTCCTACAATGAGCAGTTCTTC
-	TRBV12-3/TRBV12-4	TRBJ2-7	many	CASSPREAVRYEQYF	TGTGCCAGCAGTCCCCGAGAAGCGGTAAGATACGAGCAGTACTTC
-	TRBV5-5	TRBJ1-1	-	CASSLDWMNTEAVF	TGTGCCAGCAGCTTGGATTGGATGAACACTGAAGCTGTCTTT
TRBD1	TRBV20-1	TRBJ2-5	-	CSGTGEDLAQYF	TGCAGTGGGACAGGGGAGGACTTGGCCCAGTACTTC